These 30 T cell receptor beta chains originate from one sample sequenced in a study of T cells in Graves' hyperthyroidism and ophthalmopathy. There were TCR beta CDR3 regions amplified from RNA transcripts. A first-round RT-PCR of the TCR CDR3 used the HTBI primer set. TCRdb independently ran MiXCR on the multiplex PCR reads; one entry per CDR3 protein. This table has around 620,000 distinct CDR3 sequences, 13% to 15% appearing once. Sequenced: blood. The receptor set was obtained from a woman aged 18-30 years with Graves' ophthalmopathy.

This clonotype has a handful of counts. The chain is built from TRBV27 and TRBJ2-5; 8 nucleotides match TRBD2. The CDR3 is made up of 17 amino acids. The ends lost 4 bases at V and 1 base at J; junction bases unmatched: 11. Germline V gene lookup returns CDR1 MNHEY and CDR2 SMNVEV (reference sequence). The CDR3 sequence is CASSYWGTGGTQETQYF. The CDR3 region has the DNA TGTGCCAGCAGTTATTGGGGCACGGGGGGGACCCAAGAGACCCAGTACTTC.

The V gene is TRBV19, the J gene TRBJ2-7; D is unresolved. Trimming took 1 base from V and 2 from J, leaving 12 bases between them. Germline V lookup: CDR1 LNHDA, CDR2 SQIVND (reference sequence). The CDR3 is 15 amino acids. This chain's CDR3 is CASSIVYGSTYEQYF. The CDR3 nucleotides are TGTGCCAGTAGTATAGTCTATGGTTCAACCTACGAGCAGTACTTC.

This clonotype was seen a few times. CDR3 DNA sequence: TGTGCCAGTAGGCCCGACAGGGATGGCAATCAGCCCCAGCATTTT. Encoded protein: CASRPDRDGNQPQHF. V is TRBV19 and J is TRBJ1-5; 7 bases line up with TRBD1. CDR3 length: 15 amino acids. The V gene's germline CDR1 is LNHDA and CDR2 SQIVND (reference sequence). The J segment lost 2 bases and the V segment lost 6 bases, leaving 7 bases of the junction unmatched.

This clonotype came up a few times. The CDR3 region has the DNA TGTGCCAGCAGTGGACAGGGGGGCGAGCAGTACTTC. This codes for CASSGQGGEQYF. The chain recombines TRBV6-1 with TRBJ2-7, with TRBD1 matching 9 bases. This CDR3 region has 12 residues. CDR1 and CDR2 from the germline V gene are MNHNS and SASEGT. The V segment lost 4 bases and the J segment 6 bases; nucleotides outside the gene matches: 1.

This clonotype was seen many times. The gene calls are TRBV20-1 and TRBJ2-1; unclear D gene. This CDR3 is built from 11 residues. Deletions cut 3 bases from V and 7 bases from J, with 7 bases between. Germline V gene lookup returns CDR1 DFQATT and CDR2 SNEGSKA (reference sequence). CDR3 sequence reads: CSASSGNEQFF. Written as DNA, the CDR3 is TGCAGTGCTAGCTCTGGGAATGAGCAGTTCTTC.

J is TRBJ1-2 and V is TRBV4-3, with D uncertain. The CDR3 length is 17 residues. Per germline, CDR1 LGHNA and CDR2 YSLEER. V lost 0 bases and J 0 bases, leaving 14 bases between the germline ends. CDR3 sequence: CASSQEGTELANYGYTF. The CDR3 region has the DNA TGCGCCAGCAGCCAAGAAGGTACGGAGCTAGCTAACTATGGCTACACCTTC.

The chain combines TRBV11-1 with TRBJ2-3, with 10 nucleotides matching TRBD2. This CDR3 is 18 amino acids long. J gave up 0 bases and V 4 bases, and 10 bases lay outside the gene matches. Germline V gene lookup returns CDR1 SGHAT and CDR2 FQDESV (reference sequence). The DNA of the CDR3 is TGTGCCAGCAGCTCCCACCAGCCGGGACTAGCGAGCACAGATACGCAGTATTTT. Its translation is CASSSHQPGLASTDTQYF.

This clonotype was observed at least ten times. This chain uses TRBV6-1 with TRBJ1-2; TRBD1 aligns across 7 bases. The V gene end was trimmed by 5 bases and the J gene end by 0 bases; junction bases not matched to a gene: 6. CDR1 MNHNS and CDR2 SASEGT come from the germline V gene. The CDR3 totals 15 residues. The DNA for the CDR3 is TGTGCCAGCAGTCGGGACAGCAAAGCTAACTATGGCTACACCTTC. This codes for CASSRDSKANYGYTF.

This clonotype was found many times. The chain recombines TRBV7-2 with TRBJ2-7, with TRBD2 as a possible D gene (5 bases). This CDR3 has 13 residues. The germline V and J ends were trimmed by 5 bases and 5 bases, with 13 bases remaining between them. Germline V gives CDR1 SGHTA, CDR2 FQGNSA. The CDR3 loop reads CASSPDRRNEQYF. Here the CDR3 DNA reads TGTGCCAGCAGCCCCGATCGGAGGAACGAGCAGTACTTC.

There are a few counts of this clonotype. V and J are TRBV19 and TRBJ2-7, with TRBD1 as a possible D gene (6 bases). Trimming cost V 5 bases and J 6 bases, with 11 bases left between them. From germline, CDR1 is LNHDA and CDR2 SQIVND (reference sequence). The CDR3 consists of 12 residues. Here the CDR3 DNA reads TGTGCCAGTAGTCCCAGGGGAGCCGAGCAGTACTTC. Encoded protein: CASSPRGAEQYF.

In DNA form, the CDR3 reads TGTGCCAGCAGCAGAGGACAGGCCGGGGATTCTGAAGCTTTCTTT. It codes for CASSRGQAGDSEAFF. The genes are TRBV9 and TRBJ1-1, with 7 bases matching TRBD1. Germline trimming cut 4 bases from V and 6 bases from J; bases unmatched to any gene: 12. CDR3 size: 15 residues. Germline CDR1 and CDR2: SGDLS and YYNGEE. The full variable domain, rest sourced from reference TRBV9 and TRBJ1-1, is DSGVTQTPKHLITATGQRVTLRCSPRSGDLSVYWYQQSLDQGLQFLIQYYNGEERAKGNILERFSAQQFPDLHSELNLSSLELGDSALYFCASSRGQAGDSEAFFGQGTRLTVV.

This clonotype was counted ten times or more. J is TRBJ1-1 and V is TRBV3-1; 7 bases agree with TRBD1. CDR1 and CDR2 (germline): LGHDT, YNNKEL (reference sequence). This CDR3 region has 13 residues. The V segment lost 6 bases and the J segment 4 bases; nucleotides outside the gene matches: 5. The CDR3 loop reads CASRPQGVTEAFF. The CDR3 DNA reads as TGTGCCAGCAGACCTCAGGGGGTCACTGAAGCTTTCTTT. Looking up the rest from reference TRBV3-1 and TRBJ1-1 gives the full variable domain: DTAVSQTPKYLVTQMGNDKSIKCEQNLGHDTMYWYKQDSKKFLKIMFSYNNKELIINETVPNRFSPKSPDKAHLNLHINSLELGDSAVYFCASRPQGVTEAFFGQGTRLTVV.

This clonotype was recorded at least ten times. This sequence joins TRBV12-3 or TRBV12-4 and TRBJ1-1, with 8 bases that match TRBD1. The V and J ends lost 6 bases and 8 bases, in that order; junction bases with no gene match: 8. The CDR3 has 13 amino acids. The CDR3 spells CASRRPPGGEAFF. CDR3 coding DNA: TGTGCCAGCAGGAGACCTCCAGGGGGCGAAGCTTTCTTT.

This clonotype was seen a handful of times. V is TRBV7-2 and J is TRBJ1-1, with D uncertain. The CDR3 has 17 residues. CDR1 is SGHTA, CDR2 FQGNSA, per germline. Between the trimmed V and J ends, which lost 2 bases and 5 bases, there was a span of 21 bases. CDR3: CASSLRISTAALTEAFF. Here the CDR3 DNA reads TGTGCCAGCAGCTTAAGAATAAGCACGGCAGCCCTAACTGAAGCTTTCTTT.

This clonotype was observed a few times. CDR3 region: CSVEGINRGRGYEQYF. The CDR3 DNA is TGCAGCGTTGAAGGCATTAACAGGGGGCGCGGGTACGAGCAGTACTTC. V usage is TRBV29-1 and J usage is TRBJ2-7; 9 bases line up with TRBD1. Per germline, CDR1 SQVTM and CDR2 ANQGSEA. The V and J ends lost 1 base and 4 bases, in that order; junction bases with no gene match: 11. This CDR3 is 16 amino acids long.

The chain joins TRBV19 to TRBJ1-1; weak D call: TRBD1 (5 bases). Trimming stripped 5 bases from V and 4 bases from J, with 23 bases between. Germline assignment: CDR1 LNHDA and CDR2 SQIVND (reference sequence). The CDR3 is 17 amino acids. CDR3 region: CASSDGGRMVESTEAFF. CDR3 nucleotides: TGTGCCAGTAGTGATGGGGGGAGAATGGTCGAGAGCACTGAAGCTTTCTTT. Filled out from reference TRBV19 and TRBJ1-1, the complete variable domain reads DGGITQSPKYLFRKEGQNVTLSCEQNLNHDAMYWYRQDPGQGLRLIYYSQIVNDFQKGDIAEGYSVSREKKESFPLTVTSAQKNPTAFYLCASSDGGRMVESTEAFFGQGTRLTVV.

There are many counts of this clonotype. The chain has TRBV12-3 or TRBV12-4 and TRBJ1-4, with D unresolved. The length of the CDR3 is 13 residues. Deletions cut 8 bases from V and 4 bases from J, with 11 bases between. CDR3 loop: CASRDRINEKLFF. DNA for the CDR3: TGTGCCAGCCGTGACCGAATTAATGAAAAACTGTTTTTT.

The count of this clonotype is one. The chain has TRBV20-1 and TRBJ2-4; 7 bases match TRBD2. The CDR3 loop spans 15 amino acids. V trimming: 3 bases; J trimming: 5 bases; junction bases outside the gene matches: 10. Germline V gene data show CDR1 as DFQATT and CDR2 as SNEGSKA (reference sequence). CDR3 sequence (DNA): TGCAGTGCTAGTAGAATGGGAGGGCAACAAAACATTCAGTACTTC. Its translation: CSASRMGGQQNIQYF.

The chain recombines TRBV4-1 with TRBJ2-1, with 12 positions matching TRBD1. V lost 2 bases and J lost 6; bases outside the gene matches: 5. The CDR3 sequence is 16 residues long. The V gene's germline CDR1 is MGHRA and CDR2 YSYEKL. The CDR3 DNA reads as TGCGCCAGCAGCCAACCCCGGGACAGGGGGCTCAATGAGCAGTTCTTC. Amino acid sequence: CASSQPRDRGLNEQFF.

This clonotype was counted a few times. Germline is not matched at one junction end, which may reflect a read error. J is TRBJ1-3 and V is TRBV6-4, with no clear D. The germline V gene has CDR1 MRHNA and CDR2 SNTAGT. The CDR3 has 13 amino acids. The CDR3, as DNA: TGTGCCAGCAGTTACTCGGCCCTAAACACCATATATTTT. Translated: CASSYSALNTIYF.

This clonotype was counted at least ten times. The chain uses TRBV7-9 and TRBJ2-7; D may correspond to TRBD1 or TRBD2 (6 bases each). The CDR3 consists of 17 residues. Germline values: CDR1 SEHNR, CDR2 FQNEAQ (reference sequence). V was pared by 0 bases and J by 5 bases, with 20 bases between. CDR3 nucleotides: TGTGCCAGCAGCTTAGCAGCAGGGGACTCATCAGGAGACGAGCAGTACTTC. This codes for CASSLAAGDSSGDEQYF.

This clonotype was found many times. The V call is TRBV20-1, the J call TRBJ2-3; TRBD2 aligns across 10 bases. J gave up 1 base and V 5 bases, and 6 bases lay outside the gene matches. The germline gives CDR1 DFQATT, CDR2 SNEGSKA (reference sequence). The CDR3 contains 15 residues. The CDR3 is CSAGLAGGGTDTQYF. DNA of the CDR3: TGCAGTGCTGGCTTAGCGGGAGGCGGCACAGATACGCAGTATTTT.

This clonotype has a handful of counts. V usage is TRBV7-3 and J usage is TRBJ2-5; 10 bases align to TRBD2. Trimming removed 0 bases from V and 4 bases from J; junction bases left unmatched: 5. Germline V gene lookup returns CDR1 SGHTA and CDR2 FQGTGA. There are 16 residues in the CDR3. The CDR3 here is CASSLTPSGRGETQYF. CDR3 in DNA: TGTGCCAGCAGCTTAACACCTAGCGGGAGAGGAGAGACCCAGTACTTC.

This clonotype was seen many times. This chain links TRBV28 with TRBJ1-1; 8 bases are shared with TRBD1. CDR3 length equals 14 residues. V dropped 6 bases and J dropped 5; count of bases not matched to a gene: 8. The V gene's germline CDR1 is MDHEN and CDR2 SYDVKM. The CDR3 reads CASSSTGDKTEAFF. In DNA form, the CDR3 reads TGTGCCAGCAGCTCGACAGGGGACAAGACTGAAGCTTTCTTT.

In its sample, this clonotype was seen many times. In DNA, the CDR3 is TGTGCCAGCAGTCACGACAGCTATGGCTACACCTTC. Its translation: CASSHDSYGYTF. The chain combines TRBV6-1 with TRBJ1-2, with a possible D match to TRBD1 (5 bases). CDR3 length equals 12 residues. Germline V CDR1 and CDR2: MNHNS, SASEGT. Trimming left V 5 bases short and J 4 bases short, with 8 bases between.

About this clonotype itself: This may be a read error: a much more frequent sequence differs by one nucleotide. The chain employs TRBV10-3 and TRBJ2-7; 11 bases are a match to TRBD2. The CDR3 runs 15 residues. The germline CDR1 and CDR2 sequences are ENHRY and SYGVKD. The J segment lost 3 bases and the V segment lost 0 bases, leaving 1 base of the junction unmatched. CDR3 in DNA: TGTGCCATCAGTGAGTCGACTAGCGGGATCTACGAGCAGTACTTC. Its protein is CAISESTSGIYEQYF.

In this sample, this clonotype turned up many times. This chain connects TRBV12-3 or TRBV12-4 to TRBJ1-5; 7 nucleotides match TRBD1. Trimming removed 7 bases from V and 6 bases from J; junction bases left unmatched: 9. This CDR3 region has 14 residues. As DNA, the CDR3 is TGTGCCAGCATTAGAACAGGGGTCGGTCAGCCCCAGCATTTT. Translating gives CASIRTGVGQPQHF.

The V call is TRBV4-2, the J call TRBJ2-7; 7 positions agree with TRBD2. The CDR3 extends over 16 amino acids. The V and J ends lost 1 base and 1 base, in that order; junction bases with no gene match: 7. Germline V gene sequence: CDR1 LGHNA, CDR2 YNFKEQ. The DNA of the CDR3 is TGTGCCAGCAGCCAAGGGGAGGGGTTGGCGTCCTACGAGCAGTACTTC. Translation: CASSQGEGLASYEQYF.

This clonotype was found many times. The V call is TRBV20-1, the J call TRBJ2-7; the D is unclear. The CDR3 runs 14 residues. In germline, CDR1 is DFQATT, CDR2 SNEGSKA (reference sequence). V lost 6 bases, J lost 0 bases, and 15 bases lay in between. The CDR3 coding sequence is TGCAGTGCCCATGACTCTCCGAGCTCCTACGAGCAGTACTTC. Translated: CSAHDSPSSYEQYF.

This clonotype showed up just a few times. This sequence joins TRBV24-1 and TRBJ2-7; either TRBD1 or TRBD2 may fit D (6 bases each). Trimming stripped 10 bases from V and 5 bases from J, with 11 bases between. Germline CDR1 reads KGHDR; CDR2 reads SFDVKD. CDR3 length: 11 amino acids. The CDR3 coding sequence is TGTGCCACAAGGGGGGATAACGAGCAGTACTTC. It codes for CATRGDNEQYF.